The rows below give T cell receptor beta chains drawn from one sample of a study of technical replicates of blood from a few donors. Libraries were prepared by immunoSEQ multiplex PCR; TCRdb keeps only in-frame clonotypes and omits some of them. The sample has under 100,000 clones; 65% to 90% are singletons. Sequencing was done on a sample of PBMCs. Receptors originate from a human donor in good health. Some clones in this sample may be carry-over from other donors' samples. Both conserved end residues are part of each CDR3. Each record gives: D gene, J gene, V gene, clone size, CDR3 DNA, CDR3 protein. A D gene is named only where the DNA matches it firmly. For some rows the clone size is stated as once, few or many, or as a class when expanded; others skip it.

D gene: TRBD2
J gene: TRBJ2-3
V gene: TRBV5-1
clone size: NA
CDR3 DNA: TGCGCCAGCAGCTTGCCTAGCGGGGGGCTTGGGGATACGCAGTATTTT
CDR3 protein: CASSLPSGGLGDTQYF

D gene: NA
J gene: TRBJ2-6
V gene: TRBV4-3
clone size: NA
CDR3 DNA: TGCGCCAGCAGCCAGATCGGGGGGACAGGGGCCAACGTCCTGACTTTC
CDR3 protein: CASSQIGGTGANVLTF

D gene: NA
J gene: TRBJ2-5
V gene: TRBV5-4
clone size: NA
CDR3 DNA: TGTGCCAGCAGCTCCCTAGCGTTCGGGGAGACCCAGTACTTC
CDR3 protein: CASSSLAFGETQYF

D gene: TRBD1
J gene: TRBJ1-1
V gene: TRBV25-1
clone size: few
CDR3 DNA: TGTGCCAGCAGAACAGGGGGCACTGAAGCTTTCTTT
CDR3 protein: CASRTGGTEAFF

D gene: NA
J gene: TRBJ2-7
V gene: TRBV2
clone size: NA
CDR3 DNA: TGTGCCAGCAGTGAAAACAGGTACTACGAGCAGTACTTC
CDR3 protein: CASSENRYYEQYF

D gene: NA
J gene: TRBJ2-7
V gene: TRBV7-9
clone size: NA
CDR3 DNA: TGTGCCAGCAGCTCCTTCGGGGGAACCTACGAGCAGTACTTC
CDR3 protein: CASSSFGGTYEQYF

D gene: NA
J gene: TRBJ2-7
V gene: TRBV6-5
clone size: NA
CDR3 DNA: TGTGCCAGCAGTTACTACGGGTTCGAGCAGTACTTC
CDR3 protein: CASSYYGFEQYF

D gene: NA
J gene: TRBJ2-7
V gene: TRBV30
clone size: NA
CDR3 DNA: TGTGCCTGGATTCCCTTGGACACGAACGAGCAGTACTTC
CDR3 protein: CAWIPLDTNEQYF

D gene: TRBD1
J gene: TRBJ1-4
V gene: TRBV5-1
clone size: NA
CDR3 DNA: TGCGCCAGCAGCTTAGGACAGGGTACAAATGAAAAACTGTTTTTT
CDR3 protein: CASSLGQGTNEKLFF

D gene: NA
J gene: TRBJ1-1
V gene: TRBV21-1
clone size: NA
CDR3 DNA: TGTGCCAGCAGCAAAAGAGGTGACAGGGGAGAGAACACTGAAGCTTTCTTT
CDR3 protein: CASSKRGDRGENTEAFF

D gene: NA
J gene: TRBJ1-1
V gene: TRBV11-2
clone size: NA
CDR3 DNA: TGTGCCAGCAGCTTAACGGGGAGGACTGAAGCTTTCTTT
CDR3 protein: CASSLTGRTEAFF

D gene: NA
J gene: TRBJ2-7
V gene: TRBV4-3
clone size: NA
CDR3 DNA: TGCGCCAGCAGCCAAGATTTCGGGTGGTACGAGCAGTACTTC
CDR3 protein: CASSQDFGWYEQYF

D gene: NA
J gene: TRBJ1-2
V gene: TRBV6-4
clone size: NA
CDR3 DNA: TGTGCCAGCAGAAAGGACTCGGGAGCTAACTATGGCTACACCTTC
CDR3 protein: CASRKDSGANYGYTF

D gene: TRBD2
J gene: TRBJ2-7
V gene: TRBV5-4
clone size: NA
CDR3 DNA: TGTGCCAGCAGCTCGACTAGCGGGAGTAGCTACGAGCAGTACTTC
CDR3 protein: CASSSTSGSSYEQYF

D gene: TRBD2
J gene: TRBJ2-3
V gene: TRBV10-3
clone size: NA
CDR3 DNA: TGTGCCATCAGTGCGGCGGGGGGGTCGGATACGCAGTATTTT
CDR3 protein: CAISAAGGSDTQYF

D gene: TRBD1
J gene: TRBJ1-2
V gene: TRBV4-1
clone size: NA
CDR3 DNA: TGCGCCAGCAGCCAAGATAAAGGACAGGGTCTGAACTATGGCTACACCTTC
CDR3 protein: CASSQDKGQGLNYGYTF

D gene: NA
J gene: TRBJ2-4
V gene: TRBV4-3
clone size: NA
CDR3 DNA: TGCGCCAGCAGCCAAGATTGGAGAACCAAAAACATTCAGTACTTC
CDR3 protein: CASSQDWRTKNIQYF

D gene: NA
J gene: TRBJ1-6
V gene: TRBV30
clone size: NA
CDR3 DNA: TGTGCCTGGGTGAAAAACAGGGATAATTCACCCCTCCACTTT
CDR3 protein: CAWVKNRDNSPLHF

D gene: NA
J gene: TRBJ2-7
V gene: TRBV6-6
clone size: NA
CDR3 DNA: TGTGCCAGCAGACCCCCCAGGGCTCGGCAGTACTTC
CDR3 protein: CASRPPRARQYF

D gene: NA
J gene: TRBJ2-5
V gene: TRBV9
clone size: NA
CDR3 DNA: TGTGCCAGCAGCCCCCGGACACTAACTGAAGAGACCCAGTACTTC
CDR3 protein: CASSPRTLTEETQYF

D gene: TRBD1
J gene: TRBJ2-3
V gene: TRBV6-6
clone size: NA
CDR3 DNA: TGTGCCAGCAGTTACGTCAGGGGGCCAGATACGCAGTATTTT
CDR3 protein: CASSYVRGPDTQYF

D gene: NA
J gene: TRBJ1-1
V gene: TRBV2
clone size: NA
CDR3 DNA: TGTGCCAGCAGTAGATATAGCCGGGTTCCGAACACTGAAGCTTTCTTT
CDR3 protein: CASSRYSRVPNTEAFF

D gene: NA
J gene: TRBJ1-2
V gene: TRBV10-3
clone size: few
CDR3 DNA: TGTGCCATCAGTGAGTCTCCAGCAATTACAGCTAACTATGGCTACACCTTC
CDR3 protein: CAISESPAITANYGYTF

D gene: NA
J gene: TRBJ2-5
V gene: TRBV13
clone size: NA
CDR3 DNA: TGTGCCAGCAGCTCGGGGATCGAAGAGGAGACCCAGTACTTC
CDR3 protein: CASSSGIEEETQYF

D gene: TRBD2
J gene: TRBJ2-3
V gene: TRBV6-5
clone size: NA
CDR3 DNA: TGTGCCAGCAGCGCAGGGAGGGTGAAGGCAGATACGCAGTATTTT
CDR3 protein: CASSAGRVKADTQYF

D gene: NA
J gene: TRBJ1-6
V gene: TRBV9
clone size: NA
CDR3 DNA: TGTGCCAGCAGCCCCACCCCCCAAGAGAATAATTCACCCCTCCACTTT
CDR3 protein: CASSPTPQENNSPLHF

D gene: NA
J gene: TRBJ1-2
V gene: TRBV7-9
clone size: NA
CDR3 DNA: TGTGCCAGCAGCACAGCCCCGCAAAGTGGCTACACCTTC
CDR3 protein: CASSTAPQSGYTF

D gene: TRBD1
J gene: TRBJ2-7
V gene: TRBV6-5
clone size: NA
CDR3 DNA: TGTGCCAGCAGTTACACGGGACAGGGCTACGAGCAGTACTTC
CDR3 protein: CASSYTGQGYEQYF

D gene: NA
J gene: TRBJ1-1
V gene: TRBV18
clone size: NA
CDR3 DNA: TGTGCCAGCTCACCATCCTCTGGGGGGGTGAACACTGAAGCTTTCTTT
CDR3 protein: CASSPSSGGVNTEAFF

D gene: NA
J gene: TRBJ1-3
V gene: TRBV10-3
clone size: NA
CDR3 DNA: TGTGCCATCAGTGAGTCTAGTGAGGGAAACACCATATATTTT
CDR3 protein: CAISESSEGNTIYF

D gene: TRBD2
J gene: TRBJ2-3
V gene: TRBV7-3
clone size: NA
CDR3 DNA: TGTGCCAGCAGCTTAATGGGTGCTAGCGGGGGAGATACGCAGTATTTT
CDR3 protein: CASSLMGASGGDTQYF

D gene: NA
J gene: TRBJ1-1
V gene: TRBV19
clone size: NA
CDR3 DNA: TGTGCCAGTAACTTAATCTCGGGGTTGACTGAAGCTTTCTTT
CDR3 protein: CASNLISGLTEAFF

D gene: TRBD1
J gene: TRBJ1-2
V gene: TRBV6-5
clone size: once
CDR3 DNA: TGTGCCAGCAGTTACTCCCGACAGGGGGGCTATGGCTACACCTTC
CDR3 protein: CASSYSRQGGYGYTF

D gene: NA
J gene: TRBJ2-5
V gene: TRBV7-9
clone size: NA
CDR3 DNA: TGTGCCAGCAGCCCGACGGGGGTCGGAGAGACCCAGTACTTC
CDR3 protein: CASSPTGVGETQYF

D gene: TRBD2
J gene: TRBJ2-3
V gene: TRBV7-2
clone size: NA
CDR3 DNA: TGTGCCAGCAGCTTAAGGCGGGGGGGCCGGGGAGATACGCAGTATTTT
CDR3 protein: CASSLRRGGRGDTQYF

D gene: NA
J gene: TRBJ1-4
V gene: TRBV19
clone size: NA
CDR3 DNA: TGTGCCAGCCGTTCAGGGGACCTCCCGGGTGAAAAACTGTTTTTT
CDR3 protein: CASRSGDLPGEKLFF

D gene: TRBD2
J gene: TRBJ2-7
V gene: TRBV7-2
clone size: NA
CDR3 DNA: TGTGCCAGCAGCTCCCTAGCGGGAAGCTCCTACGAGCAGTACTTC
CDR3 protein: CASSSLAGSSYEQYF

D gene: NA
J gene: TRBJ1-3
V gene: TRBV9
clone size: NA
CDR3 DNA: TGTGCCAGCAGCTCCCTCGTAACAGGGTCTGGAAACACCATATATTTT
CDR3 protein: CASSSLVTGSGNTIYF

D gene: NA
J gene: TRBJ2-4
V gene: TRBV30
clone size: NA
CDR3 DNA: TGTGCCTGGGAGGAGGCTAAAAACATTCAGTACTTC
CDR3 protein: CAWEEAKNIQYF

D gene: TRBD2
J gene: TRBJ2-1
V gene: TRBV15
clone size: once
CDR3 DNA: TGTGCCACCAGCGTCCGCCCTAGCGGCCCAACAACTAGGGGCAATGAGCAGTTCTTC
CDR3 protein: CATSVRPSGPTTRGNEQFF

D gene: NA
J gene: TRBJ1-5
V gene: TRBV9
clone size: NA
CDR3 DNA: TGTGCCAGCAGCGTTTCTTCAGGGCAGCCCCAGCATTTT
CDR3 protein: CASSVSSGQPQHF

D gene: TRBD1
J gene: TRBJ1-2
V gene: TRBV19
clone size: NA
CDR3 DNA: TGTGCCAGTAGTCCGGACAGGGGAGGGGCTGGCTACACCTTC
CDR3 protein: CASSPDRGGAGYTF

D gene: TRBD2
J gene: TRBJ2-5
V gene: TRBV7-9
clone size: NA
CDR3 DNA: TGTGCCAGCAGCCTAGCTGGTGCGGGAGTGGTAGAGACCCAGTACTTC
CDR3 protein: CASSLAGAGVVETQYF

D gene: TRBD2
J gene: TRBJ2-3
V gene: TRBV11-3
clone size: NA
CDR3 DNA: TGTGCCAGCAGCTTGGGGACTAGCGGCTACACAGATACGCAGTATTTT
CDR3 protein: CASSLGTSGYTDTQYF

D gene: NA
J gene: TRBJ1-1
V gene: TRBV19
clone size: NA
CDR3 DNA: TGTGCCAGTAACCGGGGACACCGACCTCCAATGAACACTGAAGCTTTCTTT
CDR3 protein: CASNRGHRPPMNTEAFF